This T cell receptor beta chain was identified during a study of T-cell reconstitution after alpha-beta-depleted transplantation in children. For TCRbeta, the library was prepared with unique molecular identifiers. TCRdb analysed the PCR reads with MiXCR anew, one entry per CDR3 protein. Of nearly 550,000 distinct CDR3 sequences detected, around 16% appear once; the ten largest clones hold over 3%. Germline V gives CDR1 DFQATT, CDR2 SNEGSKA (reference sequence). V was pared by 0 bases and J by 3 bases, with 13 bases of the junction left unmatched. CDR3 length: 20 amino acids. This clonotype was seen a handful of times.

The chain recombines TRBV20-1 with TRBJ2-1, with 14 nucleotides matching TRBD2. The source material was PBMCs from the stem cell graft donor, sampled from the stem cell graft. This TCR was sampled from a human donor who donated a stem cell graft to a child with acute lymphoblastic leukemia. CDR3 protein: CSARDPAGGTSGGYYNEQFF. The CDR3, as DNA: TGCAGTGCTAGAGATCCGGCAGGGGGGACTAGCGGGGGTTACTACAATGAGCAGTTCTTC.